What follows is one TCR beta chain and its context. Its antigen has not been determined. Base qualities are not provided; no much larger clone lies one nucleotide away. The sample is drawn from a study of blood T cell repertoires in COVID-19 (dated by TCRdb to the early 2020s). With respect to the entire study: Collaborator samples came from the United States, Italy and Spain and covered acute and convalescent phases of COVID-19. Where HLA class I and class II types were available, the types were taken from metadata supplied by the sample provider, not from assay-based typing. The dataset comprised deeply sampled blood TCRbeta repertoires from subjects exposed to, actively infected with, or recovered from COVID-19. The repertoires were made available in a free public database intended to serve as a resource for research on the immune response to SARS-CoV-2. The material from the prospective study consisted of cDNA or gDNA derived from T cells, B-cell-depleted T cells, or PBMCs. The sample metadata nearly always contained a de-identified subject ID, COVID-19 status, age in years and sex. Samples were obtained from the ongoing ImmuneRACE study (first 160 participants) and from over a thousand subjects provided by 6 global collaborators.

V has 3 bases trimmed and J has 8 bases trimmed; junction bases matching no gene number 18. From cysteine to phenylalanine, the CDR3 is 17 amino acids long. Just the 51-base CDR3 DNA is kept, in frame starting at base 1. Based on the germline V gene, the CDR1 and CDR2 sequences are SGHRS and YFSETQ. TCRbeta CDR3 regions were amplified from genomic DNA using the immunoSEQ Assay, a bias-controlled multiplex PCR. For the original study's pipeline: The number of nucleated cells in each sample was estimated by amplification of reference gene primers within the assay. To quantify the absolute abundance of each unique TCRbeta CDR3 rearrangement, sequence reads were collapsed and filtered. For each sample, productive Simpson clonality was calculated by taking the square root of Simpson's diversity index across productive rearrangements. TCRdb provides this immuneACCESS table in a form limited to in-frame rearrangements. Some clones are lacking; in checked studies, under half of them reflect an unresolved V gene, and why the rest are absent is not known. V, J and clone size reflect that table, while D and trimming were determined from the DNA. A total of nearly 350,000 clones appear in this sample, 85% to 90% of them only once. 7% to 8% of the sample goes to the ten largest clones.

In Seattle, one collaborating source enrolled patients while the infection was active and tracked those patients longitudinally over the course of disease. The collaborating institutions used their own protocols to collect whole blood in K2EDTA tubes. For TCRbeta analysis, collaborators shipped samples in one of three forms: frozen whole blood, isolated PBMCs, or DNA extracted from either of those sample types. The paper as a whole reports these results and caveats: The amount of clinical and demographic metadata varied by source and participant and was provided uncurated.

This sequence was found in a woman between 65 and 79 years old with COVID-19, enrolled during active disease. What was sequenced was peripheral blood. The chain employs TRBV5-1 and TRBJ1-2, and 8 bases in between align with TRBD1. The CDR3 corresponds to CASSYPDGQGESGGYTF. The base sequence is TGCGCCAGCAGCTACCCCGATGGACAGGGCGAGTCGGGGGGCTACACCTTC. This CDR3, with the reference TRBV5-1 and TRBJ1-2 proteins standing in past its ends, gives the full variable domain KAGVTQTPRYLIKTRGQQVTLSCSPISGHRSVSWYQQTPGQGLQFLFEYFSETQRNKGNFPGRFSGRQFSNSRSEMNVSTLELGDSALYLCASSYPDGQGESGGYTFGSGTRLTVV.